A single sample gave rise to the 21 T cell receptor beta chains below, sequenced in a study of shared clonotypes between healthy human individuals. Cells designated naive CD8 were CD45RO-negative and were positively selected for CCR7, with terminally differentiated effector memory CD45RA+ cells excluded. TCRdb's copy holds only in-frame clones and misses some; the assay was immunoSEQ multiplex PCR. The sample holds millions of clones, roughly 94% seen once. Sequences were obtained from naive CD8+ T cells sorted from blood. All receptors derive from a man between 18 and 35 years old in good health.

This clone was seen once. The chain uses TRBV13 and TRBJ2-7, with D possibly matching TRBD2 (8 bases). Trimming cost V 0 bases and J 2 bases, with 17 bases left between them. Germline V CDR1 and CDR2: PRHDT, FYEKMQ (reference sequence). This CDR3 is built from 17 residues. DNA of the CDR3: TGTGCCAGCAGCTTAGGACGGGAGGGGCAGGGGGCCTACGAGCAGTACTTC. Amino acid sequence: CASSLGREGQGAYEQYF.

The rearrangement joins TRBV5-4 to TRBJ2-5, with D possibly being TRBD2 (6 bases). The CDR3 is 14 residues long. Germline loops: CDR1 SGHNT, CDR2 YYREEE (reference sequence). V shed 4 bases and J shed 7 bases, with 17 bases lying between them. CDR3 in DNA: TGTGCCAGCAGCCGGGACTTCTCGCAGGGGACCCAGTACTTC. Its translation is CASSRDFSQGTQYF.

The chain couples TRBV11-2 to TRBJ2-3; TRBD2 aligns across 10 bases. The J segment lost 3 bases and the V segment lost 4 bases, leaving 13 bases of the junction unmatched. CDR1 and CDR2 (germline): SGHAT, FQNNGV. CDR3 size: 18 residues. Written as DNA, the CDR3 is TGTGCCAGCAGCTCACTAGCGGGGAGACCGACAGGAACAGATACGCAGTATTTT. Its protein is CASSSLAGRPTGTDTQYF.

V gene TRBV5-1 combines with J gene TRBJ2-3, with D possibly being TRBD1 (6 bases). The CDR3 consists of 16 residues. Trimming removed 0 bases from V and 2 bases from J, with 13 bases in between. CDR1 is SGHRS, CDR2 YFSETQ, per germline. The CDR3 nucleotides are TGCGCCAGCAGCTTGGTTGGGGACACATACACAGATACGCAGTATTTT. This translates into CASSLVGDTYTDTQYF.

J is TRBJ2-7 and V is TRBV7-9; D gene unclear. CDR1 and CDR2 (germline): SEHNR, FQNEAQ (reference sequence). The CDR3 contains 14 residues. The germline V and J ends were trimmed by 0 bases and 7 bases, with 13 bases remaining between them. The CDR3 is CASSLAALSSEQYF. DNA for the CDR3: TGTGCCAGCAGCTTAGCGGCGCTTTCCTCTGAGCAGTACTTC.

The V gene is TRBV7-9, the J gene TRBJ2-7, with D perhaps matching TRBD1 or TRBD2 (5 bases each). The CDR3 consists of 16 residues. The V gene lost 1 base and the J gene lost 2 bases, with 15 bases spanning the gap. The V gene's germline CDR1 is SEHNR and CDR2 FQNEAQ (reference sequence). CDR3 sequence reads: CASSLDGPGSPYEQYF. The CDR3, as DNA: TGTGCCAGCAGCTTAGATGGCCCAGGGAGTCCCTACGAGCAGTACTTC.

This chain uses TRBV9 with TRBJ2-7; perhaps TRBD1 as D (6 bases). The V gene's germline CDR1 is SGDLS and CDR2 YYNGEE. This CDR3 is built from 14 residues. Trimming removed 3 bases at V and 5 bases at J, with 15 bases between. The CDR3 DNA sequence: TGTGCCAGCAGCGAGGGGGACCGTTTCGACGAGCAGTACTTC. This codes for CASSEGDRFDEQYF.

In regard to this clone: The identical CDR3 is also encoded by other nucleotide sequences in the sample. This rearrangement joins TRBV27 to TRBJ2-7; the D gene is possibly TRBD1 (6 bases). There are 13 residues in the CDR3. Looked up from germline, CDR1 is MNHEY and CDR2 is SMNVEV (reference sequence). Trimming stripped 8 bases from V and 1 base from J, with 12 bases between. The CDR3 reads CASRLTGSYEQYF. CDR3 bases: TGTGCCAGCCGATTAACAGGGTCCTACGAGCAGTACTTC.

The V call is TRBV7-2, the J call TRBJ2-1; D gene uncertain. Germline V gene lookup returns CDR1 SGHTA and CDR2 FQGNSA. The CDR3 length is 13 residues. Trimming removed 4 bases at V and 8 bases at J, with 12 bases between. DNA for the CDR3: TGTGCCAGCAGCTCCCCTCCGAGCGATGAGCAGTTCTTC. Translating gives CASSSPPSDEQFF.

This clone appeared a single time. The V and J genes are TRBV11-2 and TRBJ2-5; either TRBD1 or TRBD2 may fit D (5 bases each). The CDR3 is 16 amino acids. V was shortened by 2 bases and J by 1 base, with 14 bases between the two germline ends. Germline V lookup: CDR1 SGHAT, CDR2 FQNNGV. The CDR3 bases are TGTGCCAGCAGCTTAAGGGACCGCTGGTTCCAAGAGACCCAGTACTTC. Protein: CASSLRDRWFQETQYF.

This sequence joins TRBV19 and TRBJ1-2; D is uncertain. The CDR3 length is 13 residues. Trimming removed 3 bases at V and 7 bases at J, with 12 bases between. The germline gives CDR1 LNHDA, CDR2 SQIVND (reference sequence). This CDR3 reads CASSIGTVAGYTF. CDR3 coding DNA: TGTGCCAGTAGTATTGGCACAGTAGCTGGCTACACCTTC.

The chain recombines TRBV14 with TRBJ2-3; D unresolved. Between the trimmed V and J ends, which lost 4 bases and 1 base, there was a span of 12 bases. The V gene's germline CDR1 is SGHDN and CDR2 FVKESK. The CDR3 spans 15 residues. CDR3 residues: CASSRRSSGTDTQYF. The DNA for the CDR3 is TGTGCCAGCAGCCGTCGGTCGAGTGGCACAGATACGCAGTATTTT.

This clone was recorded only once. The chain joins TRBV6-1 to TRBJ1-6; no clear D. This CDR3 contains 17 residues. Germline lookup yields CDR1 MNHNS and CDR2 SASEGT. V gave up 3 bases and J gave up 0 bases, with 12 bases separating them. The DNA for the CDR3 is TGTGCCAGCAGTGATCTGGTGGGGAGCTCCTATAATTCACCCCTCCACTTT. It encodes CASSDLVGSSYNSPLHF.

The gene calls are TRBV7-2 and TRBJ1-2, with 7 bases matching TRBD1. Looked up from germline, CDR1 is SGHTA and CDR2 is FQGNSA. V lost 3 bases and J lost 4; bases outside the gene matches: 8. The CDR3 runs to 15 residues. CDR3 bases: TGTGCCAGCAGCTTGACAGGGCCCTACCTCTATGGCTACACCTTC. It specifies CASSLTGPYLYGYTF.

This clone was counted a few times. The chain carries TRBV5-6 and TRBJ1-6; TRBD1 aligns across 7 bases. The CDR3 has 14 residues. The V segment lost 3 bases and the J segment 9 bases; nucleotides outside the gene matches: 6. Germline-derived CDR1 and CDR2 are SGHDT and YYEEEE. The CDR3 region is CASSYQGGSSPLHF. CDR3 nucleotides: TGTGCCAGCAGCTACCAGGGGGGGAGTTCACCCCTCCACTTT.

Note on this clone: This same CDR3 is encoded by further DNA sequences in the sample. The chain recombines TRBV4-1 with TRBJ2-7; possible D gene TRBD2, 6 bases. This CDR3 is 14 amino acids long. The ends were cut back, 0 bases at V and 0 bases at J, with 6 bases in the middle. Per the germline V gene, CDR1 is MGHRA and CDR2 is YSYEKL. The CDR3 reads CASSQEAGSYEQYF. In nucleotides, the CDR3 is TGCGCCAGCAGCCAAGAAGCGGGCTCCTACGAGCAGTACTTC.

The chain recombines TRBV6-5 with TRBJ2-7; no clear D gene. CDR1 MNHEY and CDR2 SVGAGI come from the germline V gene. Trimming pared 0 bases from V and 7 bases from J, leaving 10 bases between. The CDR3 has 13 amino acids. CDR3 nucleotides: TGTGCCAGCAGTTACTCGAATCAGGTGGAGCAGTACTTC. This sequence encodes CASSYSNQVEQYF.

The V gene is TRBV4-1, the J gene TRBJ1-2, with D perhaps matching TRBD1 (5 bases). Germline V gene sequence: CDR1 MGHRA, CDR2 YSYEKL. The CDR3 has 13 residues. The V gene lost 4 bases and the J gene lost 8 bases, with 14 bases spanning the gap. CDR3 loop: CASSLIGRGGYTF. For the CDR3, the DNA is TGCGCCAGCAGCCTTATAGGAAGGGGCGGCTACACCTTC.

In the case of this clone: The same CDR3 arises from other DNA sequences in this sample as well. The V and J genes are TRBV27 and TRBJ2-5; 10 bases line up with TRBD2. With 5 bases clipped from V and 5 bases from J, the junction kept 5 bases outside the gene matches. Germline lookup yields CDR1 MNHEY and CDR2 SMNVEV (reference sequence). This CDR3 has 14 residues. The CDR3 loop is CASSLAGETETQYF. Written as DNA, the CDR3 is TGTGCCAGCAGTCTAGCGGGGGAGACTGAGACCCAGTACTTC.

The rearrangement uses TRBV9 and TRBJ1-6; a possible D gene is TRBD1 (5 bases). V lost 0 bases and J 2 bases, leaving 12 bases between the germline ends. Germline V gives CDR1 SGDLS, CDR2 YYNGEE. The CDR3 loop spans 17 amino acids. CDR3 protein: CASSVGPDSTYNSPLHF. The CDR3 DNA is TGTGCCAGCAGCGTAGGCCCAGACAGCACCTATAATTCACCCCTCCACTTT.

This rearrangement joins TRBV5-5 to TRBJ2-7; 8 bases fit TRBD1. CDR3 length equals 14 residues. In germline, CDR1 is SGHKS, CDR2 YYEKEE (reference sequence). Trimming at V came to 4 bases and at J to 4 bases, leaving 7 bases not matched to a gene. CDR3 coding DNA: TGTGCCAGCAGCACCGGACAGGGTTGGTACGAGCAGTACTTC. It encodes CASSTGQGWYEQYF.